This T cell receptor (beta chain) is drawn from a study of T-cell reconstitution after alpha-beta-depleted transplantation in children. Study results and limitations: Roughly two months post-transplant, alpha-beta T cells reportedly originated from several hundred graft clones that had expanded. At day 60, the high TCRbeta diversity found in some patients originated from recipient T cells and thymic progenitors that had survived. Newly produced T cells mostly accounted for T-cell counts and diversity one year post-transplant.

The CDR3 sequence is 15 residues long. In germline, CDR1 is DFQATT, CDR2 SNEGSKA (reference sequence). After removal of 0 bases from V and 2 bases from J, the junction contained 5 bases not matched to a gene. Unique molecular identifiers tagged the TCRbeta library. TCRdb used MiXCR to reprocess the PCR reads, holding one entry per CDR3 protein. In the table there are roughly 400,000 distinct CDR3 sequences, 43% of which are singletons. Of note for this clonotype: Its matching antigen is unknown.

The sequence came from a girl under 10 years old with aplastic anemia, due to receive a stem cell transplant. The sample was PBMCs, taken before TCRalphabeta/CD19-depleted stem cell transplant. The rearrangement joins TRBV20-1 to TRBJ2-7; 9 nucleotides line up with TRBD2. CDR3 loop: CSARDRPSGTYEQYF. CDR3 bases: TGCAGTGCTAGAGATCGTCCTAGCGGGACCTACGAGCAGTACTTC.